Each of the 2 T cell receptor beta chains below was sequenced from the same sample in a study of CD8 T cells in Susac syndrome. RNA totalling roughly 0.5 to 1 ug underwent reverse transcription with random hexamers. TCRdb fed the immunoSEQ multiplex PCR reads into MiXCR, producing one record per CDR3 protein. This table has around 180,000 distinct CDR3 sequences, around 95% appearing once. The sequenced sample consisted of CD4+ T cells from PBMCs. The receptor source for this set is a human donor with multiple sclerosis.

J is TRBJ2-6 and V is TRBV30; the match to TRBD1 covers 7 bases. The V and J ends lost 2 bases and 1 base, in that order; junction bases with no gene match: 20. Germline V CDR1 and CDR2: GTSNPN, SVGIG (reference sequence). CDR3 size: 21 residues. DNA for the CDR3: TGTGCCTGGAGTACCTGGACAGGACCAACTCGGGTCCGATCTGGGGCCAACGTCCTGACTTTC. This translates into CAWSTWTGPTRVRSGANVLTF.

V and J are TRBV5-1 and TRBJ1-6, with D possibly being TRBD1 (6 bases). This CDR3 contains 15 residues. Germline V gene data show CDR1 as SGHRS and CDR2 as YFSETQ. V was pared by 4 bases and J by 7 bases, with 15 bases between. The CDR3 here is CASSLGQLRNSPLHF. The DNA for the CDR3 is TGCGCCAGCAGCCTAGGACAGTTGAGGAATTCACCCCTCCACTTT.